This entry concerns a single TCR beta chain. TCRdb's table, derived via immunoSEQ multiplex PCR, lists solely in-frame clones and lacks some. The sample includes 100,000 to 120,000 clones, about 90% of them seen just once. The sample comes from a study of T cells after somatic rescue of genetic block. The CDR3 is 15 residues long. V dropped 0 bases and J dropped 0 bases, with 7 bases sitting between them. Germline V gives CDR1 SGDLS, CDR2 YYNGEE. The sample comprised peripheral blood mononuclear cells (PBMCs). The clonotype comes from a woman younger than 30. The chain is built from TRBV9 and TRBJ1-3; D gene unclear. The CDR3 region has the DNA TGTGCCAGCAGCGTAGACTTGAGCTCTGGAAACACCATATATTTT. Translation: CASSVDLSSGNTIYF.